The rows below give T cell receptor beta chains drawn from one sample of a study of blood T cell repertoires in COVID-19. Profiling relied on immunoSEQ multiplex PCR, and the TCRdb table lists in-frame clones only, not all of them. Of about 260,000 clones listed, around 80% are singletons. Sequencing was done on a sample of PBMCs or T cells enriched from blood (not recorded which). The receptor source for this set is a man aged 25 to 45 with acute COVID-19. CDR3s include the opening cysteine and the closing phenylalanine or tryptophan. The D gene is left open where the match is weak. Clone size, where shown, is once, few, many, or a class for clones that have expanded.

len	abundance	d_gene	v_gene	j_gene	CDR3aa	CDR3nt
12	.	.	TRBV2	TRBJ2-1	CASGPQYNEQFF	TGTGCCAGCGGGCCACAGTACAATGAGCAGTTCTTC
15	.	TRBD1	TRBV6-5	TRBJ1-6	CASSPPGQGSSPLHF	TGTGCCAGCAGTCCGCCGGGACAGGGATCTTCACCCCTCCACTTT
16	.	TRBD1	TRBV5-1	TRBJ1-4	CASSLSRDRYNEKLFF	TGCGCCAGCAGCTTGAGTAGGGACAGGTATAATGAAAAACTGTTTTTT
17	.	TRBD1	TRBV13	TRBJ1-1	CASSLTVGKQGVAEAFF	TGTGCCAGCAGCTTAACGGTTGGAAAACAGGGGGTCGCTGAAGCTTTCTTT
17	.	TRBD1	TRBV6-6	TRBJ2-6	CASSPWGQRAGANVLTF	TGTGCCAGCAGTCCCTGGGGACAGCGAGCTGGAGCCAACGTCCTGACTTTC
12	.	.	TRBV6-1	TRBJ1-2	CASSESGAGYTF	TGTGCCAGCAGTGAATCTGGGGCTGGCTACACCTTC
15	few	.	TRBV5-6	TRBJ1-1	CASSFPGQRVAEAFF	TGTGCCAGCAGCTTCCCGGGCCAGCGGGTCGCTGAAGCTTTCTTT
13	.	.	TRBV5-1	TRBJ2-2	CASSVQGTGELFF	TGCGCCAGCAGCGTCCAGGGGACCGGGGAGCTGTTTTTT
18	once	.	TRBV5-8	TRBJ1-6	CACKPGHSGVDYNSPLHF	TGTGCCTGCAAACCCGGCCACTCAGGGGTGGATTATAATTCACCCCTCCACTTT
14	few	.	TRBV7-2	TRBJ1-6	CASSLGPYNSPLHF	TGTGCCAGCAGCTTAGGTCCGTATAATTCACCCCTCCACTTT
15	once	.	TRBV27	TRBJ2-1	CASSAQGSSYNEQFF	TGTGCCAGCAGTGCCCAGGGTAGCTCCTACAATGAGCAGTTCTTC
15	.	.	TRBV30	TRBJ2-2	CACLTGTPNTGELFF	TGTGCTTGCTTAACTGGGACACCTAACACCGGGGAGCTGTTTTTT
18	.	.	TRBV10-3	TRBJ1-5	CAISESILGQTANQPQHF	TGTGCCATCAGTGAGTCGATTTTAGGACAGACGGCCAATCAGCCCCAGCATTTT
14	.	.	TRBV28	TRBJ1-2	CASSYPTGNYGYTF	TGTGCCAGCAGTTACCCAACAGGGAACTATGGCTACACCTTC
15	.	.	TRBV2	TRBJ1-5	CASSEATVVNQPQHF	TGTGCCAGCAGTGAAGCGACTGTCGTCAATCAGCCCCAGCATTTT
13	few	TRBD1	TRBV28	TRBJ1-2	CASRKQGIYGYTF	TGTGCCAGCAGGAAACAGGGGATCTATGGCTACACCTTC
15	few	TRBD1	TRBV5-1	TRBJ2-5	CASSPVDRGQETQYF	TGCGCCAGCAGCCCCGTTGACAGGGGGCAAGAGACCCAGTACTTC
15	.	.	TRBV11-3	TRBJ1-1	CASSFKVTANTEAFF	TGTGCCAGCAGCTTCAAGGTGACAGCTAACACTGAAGCTTTCTTT
18	.	.	TRBV4-3	TRBJ1-5	CASSQDGPAGYSNQPQHF	TGCGCCAGCAGCCAAGATGGCCCGGCAGGCTATAGCAATCAGCCCCAGCATTTT
15	.	.	TRBV19	TRBJ1-3	CASSIGSSSGNTIYF	TGTGCCAGTAGTATAGGCAGTTCCTCTGGAAACACCATATATTTT
15	.	TRBD1	TRBV30	TRBJ1-1	CAWSVGTGMNTEAFF	TGTGCCTGGAGTGTGGGGACAGGGATGAACACTGAAGCTTTCTTT
17	.	TRBD1	TRBV28	TRBJ1-2	CASISIGQGVANYGYTF	TGTGCCAGCATCAGTATTGGACAGGGGGTCGCTAACTATGGCTACACCTTC
14	few	TRBD1	TRBV6-4	TRBJ1-1	CASSYRTGDLEAFF	TGTGCCAGCAGCTATCGGACAGGCGACCTCGAAGCTTTCTTT
19	.	TRBD1	TRBV9	TRBJ1-3	CASSSQIPGQGSPGNTIYF	TGTGCCAGCAGCAGCCAAATACCGGGACAGGGGTCTCCTGGAAACACCATATATTTT
16	once	TRBD1	TRBV5-1	TRBJ1-1	CASSPGTAVFNTEAFF	TGCGCCAGCAGCCCGGGGACAGCAGTATTTAACACTGAAGCTTTCTTT
12	.	.	TRBV10-3	TRBJ1-1	CAISEVTGEAFF	TGTGCCATCAGTGAAGTGACAGGCGAAGCTTTCTTT
14	.	TRBD2	TRBV30	TRBJ2-1	CAWSLAGVYNEQFF	TGTGCCTGGAGCCTAGCGGGAGTTTACAATGAGCAGTTCTTC
14	.	.	TRBV9	TRBJ1-2	CASSVRGGRNGYTF	TGTGCCAGCAGCGTGAGGGGGGGCCGTAACGGCTACACCTTC
20	.	TRBD2	TRBV24-1	TRBJ2-1	CATSDSPGTSGSGLYNEQFF	TGTGCCACCAGTGACTCTCCCGGGACTAGCGGGAGCGGACTCTACAATGAGCAGTTCTTC
16	.	TRBD2	TRBV15	TRBJ2-3	CATSRGLAGRADTQYF	TGTGCCACCAGCAGAGGACTAGCGGGGCGGGCAGATACGCAGTATTTT
16	.	TRBD1	TRBV5-4	TRBJ2-2	CASSGSGQGHTGELFF	TGTGCCAGCAGCGGATCGGGACAGGGGCACACCGGGGAGCTGTTTTTT
14	few	.	TRBV19	TRBJ1-6	CASSVTGINSPLHF	TGTGCCAGTAGTGTCACAGGGATTAATTCACCCCTCCACTTT
14	.	.	TRBV6-2/TRBV6-3	TRBJ2-1	CASSSLVTVDEQFF	TGTGCCAGCAGTTCGCTAGTTACGGTTGATGAGCAGTTCTTC
15	.	.	TRBV30	TRBJ1-1	CAWSVTGSMNTEAFF	TGTGCCTGGAGTGTAACGGGATCCATGAACACTGAAGCTTTCTTT
13	once	.	TRBV6-2/TRBV6-3	TRBJ1-1	CASSYSGGTEAFF	TGTGCCAGCAGTTACTCAGGGGGCACTGAAGCTTTCTTT
15	medium-sized	.	TRBV28	TRBJ1-4	CASSPRWGPNEKLFF	TGTGCCAGCAGTCCCCGATGGGGGCCTAATGAAAAACTGTTTTTT
13	.	.	TRBV27	TRBJ1-5	CASSFNSNQPQHF	TGTGCCAGCAGTTTTAATTCCAATCAGCCCCAGCATTTT
13	.	TRBD1	TRBV3-1/TRBV3-2	TRBJ1-2	CASSHKQGAGYTF	TGTGCCAGCAGCCATAAACAGGGGGCTGGCTACACCTTC
11	.	.	TRBV20-1	TRBJ2-5	CSARDRETQYF	TGCAGTGCTAGAGACCGAGAGACCCAGTACTTC
12	few	TRBD1	TRBV5-1	TRBJ1-1	CASSNPGGEAFF	TGTGCCAGCAGCAACCCAGGGGGTGAAGCTTTCTTT
16	.	.	TRBV3-1/TRBV3-2	TRBJ2-1	CASSQDIQANYNEQFF	TGTGCCAGCAGCCAAGATATACAGGCTAATTACAATGAGCAGTTCTTC